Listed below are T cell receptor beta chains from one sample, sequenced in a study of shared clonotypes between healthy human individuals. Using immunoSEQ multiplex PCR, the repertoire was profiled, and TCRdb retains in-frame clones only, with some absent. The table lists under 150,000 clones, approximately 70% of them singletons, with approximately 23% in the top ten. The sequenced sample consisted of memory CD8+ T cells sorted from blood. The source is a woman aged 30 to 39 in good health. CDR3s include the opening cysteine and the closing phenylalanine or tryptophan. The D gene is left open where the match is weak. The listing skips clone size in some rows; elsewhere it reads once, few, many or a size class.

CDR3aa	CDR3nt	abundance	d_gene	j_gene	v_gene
CASSWGVLNTEAFF	TGTGCCAGCAGTTGGGGGGTCCTGAACACTGAAGCTTTCTTT	once	.	TRBJ1-1	TRBV5-6
CASTQGVGGRAVYEQYF	TGTGCCAGCACCCAAGGGGTCGGTGGGAGGGCCGTATACGAGCAGTACTTC	.	TRBD2	TRBJ2-7	TRBV5-6
CASTRQEGQPQHF	TGTGCCAGCACTAGGCAGGAGGGACAGCCCCAGCATTTT	.	.	TRBJ1-5	TRBV27
CASSLREFTDTQYF	TGTGCCAGCAGTTTAAGGGAGTTCACAGATACGCAGTATTTT	.	.	TRBJ2-3	TRBV27
CASSQTSGRGSDTQYF	TGTGCCAGCAGCCAAACTAGCGGGAGAGGTTCAGATACGCAGTATTTT	.	TRBD2	TRBJ2-3	TRBV4-2
CASSQVQGDQETQYF	TGCGCCAGCAGCCAAGTACAGGGTGATCAAGAGACCCAGTACTTC	.	.	TRBJ2-5	TRBV4-1
CVLTSGMGEQFF	TGTGTCCTCACTAGCGGGATGGGTGAGCAGTTCTTC	.	TRBD2	TRBJ2-1	TRBV30
CASSIALSSYEQYF	TGTGCCAGTAGTATCGCGCTGAGCTCCTACGAGCAGTACTTC	few	.	TRBJ2-7	TRBV7-8
CASSYGLAVYNEQFF	TGTGCCAGCAGCTACGGACTAGCGGTTTACAATGAGCAGTTCTTC	.	TRBD2	TRBJ2-1	TRBV27
CASSLNTEAFF	TGTGCCAGCAGCCTTAACACTGAAGCTTTCTTT	many	.	TRBJ1-1	TRBV5-4
CASAERSSYEQYF	TGCGCCAGTGCGGAGAGGAGCTCCTACGAGCAGTACTTC	.	.	TRBJ2-7	TRBV4-1
CASSDGDEQYF	TGCGCCAGCAGTGACGGGGACGAGCAGTACTTC	.	.	TRBJ2-7	TRBV10-1
CASSSQGGTEAFF	TGTGCCAGCAGTTCCCAGGGGGGTACTGAAGCTTTCTTT	once	TRBD1	TRBJ1-1	TRBV28
CASSLPPYGSGNTIYF	TGTGCCAGCAGTCTGCCCCCCTATGGGAGTGGAAACACCATATATTTT	.	.	TRBJ1-3	TRBV28
CASSFTGALERNTF	TGTGCCAGCAGTTTCACAGGGGCCCTGGAGAGAAACACCTTC	.	TRBD1	TRBJ1-2	TRBV28
CASSLGTSGTKWQFF	TGTGCCAGCAGCCTCGGGACTAGCGGGACAAAATGGCAGTTCTTC	.	TRBD2	TRBJ2-1	TRBV6-6